This T cell receptor beta chain was recovered during a study of control samples from healthy donors and cancer patients. Clones were read by immunoSEQ multiplex PCR, and TCRdb kept only the in-frame ones, dropping some. The sample shows just under 150,000 clones, around 92% of them seen only once. The CDR3 is 16 residues long. The trim removed 1 base at V and 2 bases at J, leaving 2 bases unmatched. Germline V gene sequence: CDR1 SGHNT, CDR2 YYREEE (reference sequence). This sequence joins TRBV5-4 and TRBJ2-1; TRBD2 matches at 11 bases. Sequenced material: blood. This receptor was identified in a man aged 25 to 40 in good health. The CDR3 sequence is CASSLSTSGAYNEQFF. The CDR3 DNA follows: TGTGCCAGCAGCTTGTCGACTAGCGGGGCCTACAATGAGCAGTTCTTC.